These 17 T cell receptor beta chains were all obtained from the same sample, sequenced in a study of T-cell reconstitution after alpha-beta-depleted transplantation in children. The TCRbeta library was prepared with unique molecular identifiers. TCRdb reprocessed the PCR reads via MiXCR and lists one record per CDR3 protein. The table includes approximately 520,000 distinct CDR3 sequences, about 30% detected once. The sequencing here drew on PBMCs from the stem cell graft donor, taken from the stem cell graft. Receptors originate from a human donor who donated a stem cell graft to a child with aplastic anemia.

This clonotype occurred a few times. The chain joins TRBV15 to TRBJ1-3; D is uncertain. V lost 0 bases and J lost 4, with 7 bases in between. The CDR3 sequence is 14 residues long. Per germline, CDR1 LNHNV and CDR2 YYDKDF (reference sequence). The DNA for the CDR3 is TGTGCCACCAGCAGAGATATCGGGGGAAACACCATATATTTT. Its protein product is CATSRDIGGNTIYF.

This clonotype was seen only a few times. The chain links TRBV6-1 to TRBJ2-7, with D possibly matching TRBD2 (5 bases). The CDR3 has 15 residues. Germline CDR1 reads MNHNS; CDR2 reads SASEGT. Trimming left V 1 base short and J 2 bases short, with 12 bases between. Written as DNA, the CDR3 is TGTGCCAGCAGTGAAGAAGCTAGGGAGACCTACGAGCAGTACTTC. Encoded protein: CASSEEARETYEQYF.

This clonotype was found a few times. The CDR3 nucleotides read TGTGCCTGGAGTGTATACCAGCGCCATGGCTACACCTTC. Protein product: CAWSVYQRHGYTF. This chain links TRBV30 with TRBJ1-2, with unresolved D. Germline V gene sequence: CDR1 GTSNPN, CDR2 SVGIG (reference sequence). Deletions cut 0 bases from V and 6 bases from J, with 11 bases between. This CDR3 has 13 amino acids.

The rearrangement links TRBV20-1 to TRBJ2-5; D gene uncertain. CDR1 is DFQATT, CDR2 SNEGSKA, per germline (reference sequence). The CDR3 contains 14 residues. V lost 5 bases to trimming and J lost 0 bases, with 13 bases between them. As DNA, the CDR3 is TGCAGTGCTTCTTTTAGACGAGACCAAGAGACCCAGTACTTC. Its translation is CSASFRRDQETQYF.

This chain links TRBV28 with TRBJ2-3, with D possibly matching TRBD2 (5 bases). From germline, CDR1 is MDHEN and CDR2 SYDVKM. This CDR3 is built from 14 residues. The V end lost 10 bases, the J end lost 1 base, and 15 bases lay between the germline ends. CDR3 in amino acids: CATAQRERTDTQYF. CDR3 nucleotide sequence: TGTGCCACCGCTCAGAGGGAACGCACAGATACGCAGTATTTT.

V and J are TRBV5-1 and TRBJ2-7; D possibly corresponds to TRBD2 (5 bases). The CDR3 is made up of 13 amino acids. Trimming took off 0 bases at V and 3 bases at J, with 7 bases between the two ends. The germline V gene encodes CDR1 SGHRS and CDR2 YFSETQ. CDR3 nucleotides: TGCGCCAGCAGCTTGGACGGACTCTACGAGCAGTACGTC. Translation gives CASSLDGLYEQYV.

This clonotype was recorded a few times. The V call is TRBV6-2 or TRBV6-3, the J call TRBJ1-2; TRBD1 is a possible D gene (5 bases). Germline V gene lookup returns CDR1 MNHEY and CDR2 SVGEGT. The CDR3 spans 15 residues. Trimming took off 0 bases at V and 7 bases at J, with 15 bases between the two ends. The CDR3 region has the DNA TGTGCCAGCAGTTACTCGTACGGGACCCACAGTGGCTACACCTTC. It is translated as CASSYSYGTHSGYTF.

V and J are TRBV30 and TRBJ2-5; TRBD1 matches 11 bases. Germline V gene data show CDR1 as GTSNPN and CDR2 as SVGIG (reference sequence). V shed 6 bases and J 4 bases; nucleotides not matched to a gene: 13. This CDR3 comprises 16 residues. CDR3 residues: CACKSSRGQGGETQYF. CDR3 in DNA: TGTGCCTGCAAATCTTCCAGGGGACAGGGGGGAGAGACCCAGTACTTC.

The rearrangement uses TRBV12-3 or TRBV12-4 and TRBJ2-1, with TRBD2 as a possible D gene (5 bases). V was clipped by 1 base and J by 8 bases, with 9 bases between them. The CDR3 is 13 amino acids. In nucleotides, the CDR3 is TGTGCCAGCAGTTTAGGGCGGGCCGATGAGCAGTTCTTC. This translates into CASSLGRADEQFF.

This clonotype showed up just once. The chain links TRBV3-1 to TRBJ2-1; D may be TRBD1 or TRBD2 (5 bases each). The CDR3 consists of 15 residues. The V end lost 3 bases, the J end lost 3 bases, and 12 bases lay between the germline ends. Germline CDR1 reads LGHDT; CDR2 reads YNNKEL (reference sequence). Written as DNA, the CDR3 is TGTGCCAGCAGCCACGGGACCCCCGGCTACAATGAGCAGTTCTTC. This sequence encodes CASSHGTPGYNEQFF.

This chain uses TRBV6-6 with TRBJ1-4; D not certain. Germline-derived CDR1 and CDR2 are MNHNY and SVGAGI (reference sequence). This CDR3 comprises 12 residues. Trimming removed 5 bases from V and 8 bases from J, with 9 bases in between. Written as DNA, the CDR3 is TGTGCCAGCAGTGAACTCGGGGAAAAACTGTTTTTT. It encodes CASSELGEKLFF.

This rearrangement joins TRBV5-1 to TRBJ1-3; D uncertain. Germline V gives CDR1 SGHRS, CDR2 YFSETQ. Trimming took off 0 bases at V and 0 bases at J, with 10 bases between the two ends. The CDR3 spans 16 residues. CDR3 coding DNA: TGCGCCAGCAGCTTGGGGGGTAGCCTCTCTGGAAACACCATATATTTT. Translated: CASSLGGSLSGNTIYF.

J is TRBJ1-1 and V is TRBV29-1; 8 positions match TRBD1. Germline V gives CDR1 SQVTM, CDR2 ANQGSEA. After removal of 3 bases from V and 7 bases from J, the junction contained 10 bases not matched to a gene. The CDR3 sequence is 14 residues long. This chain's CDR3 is CSVDDRGGRSEAFF. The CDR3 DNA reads TGCAGCGTTGACGACAGGGGAGGGAGAAGTGAAGCTTTCTTT. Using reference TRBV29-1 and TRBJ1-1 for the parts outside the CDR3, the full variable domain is SAVISQKPSRDICQRGTSLTIQCQVDSQVTMMFWYRQQPGQSLTLIATANQGSEATYESGFVIDKFPISRPNLTFSTLTVSNMSPEDSSIYLCSVDDRGGRSEAFFGQGTRLTVV.

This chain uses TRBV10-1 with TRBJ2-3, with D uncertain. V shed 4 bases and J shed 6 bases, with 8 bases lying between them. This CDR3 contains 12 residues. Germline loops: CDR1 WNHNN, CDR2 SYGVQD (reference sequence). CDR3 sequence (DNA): TGCGCCAGCAGTGGGTTTGGCGATACGCAGTATTTT. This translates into CASSGFGDTQYF.

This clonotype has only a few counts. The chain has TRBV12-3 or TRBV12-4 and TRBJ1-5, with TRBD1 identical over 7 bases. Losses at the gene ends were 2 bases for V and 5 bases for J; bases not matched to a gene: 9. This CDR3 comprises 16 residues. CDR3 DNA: TGTGCCAGCAGTTTATCCAGGGGGGCTGGGGATCAGCCCCAGCATTTT. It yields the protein CASSLSRGAGDQPQHF.

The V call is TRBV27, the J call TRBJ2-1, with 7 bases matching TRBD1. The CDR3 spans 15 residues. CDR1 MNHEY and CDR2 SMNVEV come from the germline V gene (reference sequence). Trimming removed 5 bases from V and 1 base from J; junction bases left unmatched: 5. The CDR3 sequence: CASSPDRVSYNEQFF. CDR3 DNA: TGTGCCAGCAGTCCAGACAGGGTGTCCTACAATGAGCAGTTCTTC.

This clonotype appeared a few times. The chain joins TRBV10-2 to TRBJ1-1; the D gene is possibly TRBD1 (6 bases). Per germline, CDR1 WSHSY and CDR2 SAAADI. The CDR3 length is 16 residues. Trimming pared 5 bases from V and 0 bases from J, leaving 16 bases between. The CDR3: CASSSTGGRMNTEAFF. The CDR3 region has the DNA TGCGCCAGCAGTTCGACAGGTGGTAGGATGAACACTGAAGCTTTCTTT.